Described below is a single T cell receptor (beta chain) sequence and its context. Antigen unknown. This entry belongs to a study of cytomegalovirus exposure and HLA in healthy donors. Study-level background: Previous work identified 90 million to 130 million unique TCR beta sequences from about 200 million T cells. Of more than 350 genotyped donors, about 80% clustered with self-reported Caucasian donors. Study results and caveats: The classifier reportedly diagnosed cytomegalovirus status with high specificity and sensitivity.

PCR was performed using 60 Vbeta and 13 Jbeta primers. As handled by the study authors: As a later analysis found, there were about 80 million unique TCR beta chains, of which 8.5 million to 14 million were shared. The data were produced by immunoSEQ multiplex PCR, yet TCRdb's version contains in-frame clones alone and is incomplete. The V and J calls and the clone size are those of that table, but D and trimming were determined from the DNA. The table includes more than 85,000 clones, approximately 84% detected once. The CDR3 spans 13 residues. Trimming stripped 4 bases from V and 2 bases from J, with 10 bases between. Germline-derived CDR1 and CDR2 are SGHKS and YYEKEE (reference sequence).

This chain connects TRBV5-5 to TRBJ2-7; D is perhaps TRBD1 (5 bases). The clonotype comes from a male donor in good health and CMV-seronegative. Sequencing was performed on PBMCs. This chain's CDR3 is CASSLRQTYEQYF. CDR3 sequence (DNA): TGTGCCAGCAGCCTAAGACAGACCTACGAGCAGTACTTC.